Presented here are 17 T cell receptor beta chains from one specimen sequenced in a study of blood T cell repertoires in COVID-19. Measured with immunoSEQ multiplex PCR; TCRdb has only the in-frame clones, and not every one. The sample has around 280,000 clones; around 85% are singletons. Sequencing input: peripheral blood. The receptors derive from a woman aged 25 to 39 who had recovered from COVID-19.

The chain recombines TRBV4-3 with TRBJ2-3; D possibly corresponds to TRBD2 (5 bases). Germline V gives CDR1 LGHNA, CDR2 YSLEER. This CDR3 has 11 amino acids. V was shortened by 8 bases and J by 5 bases, with 8 bases between the two germline ends. The CDR3 bases are TGCGCCAGCGGACGGGGAGATACGCAGTATTTT. Its protein is CASGRGDTQYF.

The chain has TRBV5-4 and TRBJ2-1, with 11 bases matching TRBD2. Trimming cost V 5 bases and J 8 bases; bases outside gene matches: 9. CDR1 and CDR2 from the germline V gene are SGHNT and YYREEE (reference sequence). The CDR3 runs 15 residues. The CDR3 region is CASRISGGAFDEQFF. DNA for the CDR3: TGTGCCAGCAGAATTAGCGGGGGGGCCTTCGATGAGCAGTTCTTC.

V gene TRBV5-1 combines with J gene TRBJ2-6; a possible D gene is TRBD1 (6 bases). This CDR3 region has 14 residues. Per the germline V gene, CDR1 is SGHRS and CDR2 is YFSETQ. V was pared by 4 bases and J by 4 bases, with 9 bases between. The CDR3 region is CASSDGQGANVLTF. DNA of the CDR3: TGCGCCAGCAGCGATGGACAGGGGGCCAACGTCCTGACTTTC.

This rearrangement joins TRBV5-6 to TRBJ1-2, with D possibly TRBD1 on 5 matching bases. The CDR3 totals 15 residues. Trimming took off 0 bases at V and 3 bases at J, with 12 bases between the two ends. Germline V gene data show CDR1 as SGHDT and CDR2 as YYEEEE. The CDR3 protein is CASSLDPDSHYGYTF. CDR3 DNA sequence: TGTGCCAGCAGCTTGGACCCCGACAGTCACTATGGCTACACCTTC.

The chain has TRBV5-3 and TRBJ1-5; D gene unclear. TRBV5-3 is an ORF, with its function uncertain. The CDR3 contains 16 residues. Trimming shortened V by 2 bases and J by 0 bases, and 12 bases separated the two germline ends. The CDR3 DNA is TGTGCCAGAAGCTTACCGCGGGTGCATAGCAATCAGCCCCAGCATTTT. It encodes CARSLPRVHSNQPQHF.

This CDR3 reads CASSAGEGGADTQYF. The CDR3 DNA reads TGTGCCAGCAGCGCAGGGGAGGGAGGGGCAGATACGCAGTATTTT. V and J are TRBV6-5 and TRBJ2-3; a possible D gene is TRBD2 (7 bases). The CDR3 covers 15 residues. CDR1 and CDR2 (germline): MNHEY, SVGAGI. V was cut by 6 bases and J by 4 bases, with 17 bases left in between.

The chain employs TRBV2 and TRBJ2-1, with a possible D match to TRBD2 (5 bases). Germline V gives CDR1 SNHLY, CDR2 FYNNEI. Trimming removed 0 bases from V and 8 bases from J, with 11 bases in between. The CDR3 contains 14 residues. CDR3 sequence reads: CASSEAEVSDEQFF. The CDR3 bases are TGTGCCAGCAGTGAAGCGGAGGTTAGCGATGAGCAGTTCTTC. Full variable domain (remainder filled in from reference TRBV2 and TRBJ2-1): EPEVTQTPSHQVTQMGQEVILRCVPISNHLYFYWYRQILGQKVEFLVSFYNNEISEKSEIFDDQFSVERPDGSNFTLKIRSTKLEDSAMYFCASSEAEVSDEQFFGPGTRLTVL.

V gene TRBV28 combines with J gene TRBJ2-4, with TRBD1 as a possible D gene (5 bases). Germline V gives CDR1 MDHEN, CDR2 SYDVKM. The CDR3 consists of 13 residues. The V end lost 7 bases, the J end lost 0 bases, and 7 bases lay between the germline ends. In DNA form, the CDR3 reads TGTGCCAGCACGACAGTAGCCAAAAACATTCAGTACTTC. This gives the protein CASTTVAKNIQYF.

Regarding this clone: A junction boundary mismatches the germline segment, possibly from a read error. This chain joins TRBV11-1 and TRBJ2-3; 8 positions agree with TRBD1. The CDR3 covers 15 residues. Per germline, CDR1 SGHAT and CDR2 FQDESV (reference sequence). This CDR3 reads CASTLDRGGTDTQYF. In DNA form, the CDR3 reads TGTGCCAGCACCTTAGACAGGGGTGGCACAGATACGCAGTATTTT.

As regards this clone: This sample also contains other DNA sequences that code for the same CDR3. The gene calls are TRBV10-1 and TRBJ2-5; tentatively, D is TRBD2 (5 bases). In germline, CDR1 is WNHNN, CDR2 SYGVQD (reference sequence). The CDR3 runs to 11 residues. V was shortened by 4 bases and J by 5 bases, with 5 bases between the two germline ends. The CDR3 nucleotides are TGCGCCAGCAGTGCGGGGGAGACCCAGTACTTC. The encoded protein is CASSAGETQYF.

The chain is built from TRBV10-2 and TRBJ2-1, with TRBD1 matching over 7 bases. V lost 4 bases, J lost 5 bases, and 11 bases stayed unmatched. The germline V gene has CDR1 WSHSY and CDR2 SAAADI. The CDR3 is 16 amino acids. DNA for the CDR3: TGCGCCAGCAGTGCAGCACGCCCGGGACAGCACAATGAGCAGTTCTTC. The encoded protein is CASSAARPGQHNEQFF.

CDR3 residues: CASSMSGGEETQYF. The CDR3 bases are TGCGCCAGCAGCATGAGCGGGGGGGAAGAGACCCAGTACTTC. This chain joins TRBV5-1 and TRBJ2-5; 10 nucleotides agree with TRBD2. The junction had 3 bases not matched to a gene; V was cut back by 4 bases and J by 3 bases. Germline CDR1 is SGHRS and CDR2 is YFSETQ. The CDR3 covers 14 residues.

The rearrangement joins TRBV28 to TRBJ2-6; 8 nucleotides line up with TRBD1. The V segment lost 8 bases and the J segment 1 base; nucleotides outside the gene matches: 4. Germline V gene sequence: CDR1 MDHEN, CDR2 SYDVKM. The CDR3 extends over 15 amino acids. The CDR3 protein is CASWTGRSGANVLTF. The DNA for the CDR3 is TGTGCCAGCTGGACAGGGAGGTCTGGGGCCAACGTCCTGACTTTC.

The chain uses TRBV4-2 and TRBJ2-7; D is uncertain. CDR1 and CDR2 (germline): LGHNA, YNFKEQ. This CDR3 region has 13 residues. The V end lost 2 bases, the J end lost 2 bases, and 7 bases lay between the germline ends. The CDR3 reads CASSQRLAYEQYF. In DNA form, the CDR3 reads TGTGCCAGCAGCCAACGACTCGCCTACGAGCAGTACTTC.

V is TRBV11-3 and J is TRBJ2-2; 7 bases match TRBD1. V lost 4 bases and J lost 0; bases outside the gene matches: 5. CDR3 length: 16 amino acids. Germline CDR1 reads SGHNT; CDR2 reads YENEEA. The CDR3 sequence: CASSSHRGSNTGELFF. CDR3 nucleotides: TGTGCCAGCAGCTCACACAGGGGATCGAACACCGGGGAGCTGTTTTTT.

The genes are TRBV10-1 and TRBJ1-1; D call uncertain. CDR1 WNHNN and CDR2 SYGVQD come from the germline V gene (reference sequence). V lost 3 bases to trimming and J lost 1 base, with 6 bases between them. The CDR3 totals 13 residues. Here the CDR3 reads CASSEEGNTEAFF. CDR3 nucleotides: TGCGCCAGCAGTGAAGAGGGGAACACTGAAGCTTTCTTT.

The rearrangement joins TRBV19 to TRBJ2-7; D remains unclear. V dropped 7 bases and J dropped 2 bases, with 9 bases sitting between them. CDR3 length: 12 residues. Germline-derived CDR1 and CDR2 are LNHDA and SQIVND (reference sequence). Here the CDR3 reads CASTSEAYEQYF. The CDR3, as DNA: TGTGCCAGTACAAGTGAGGCCTACGAGCAGTACTTC.